Detailed here is one T cell receptor (beta chain). Its antigen is unknown. The V gene's germline CDR1 is LGHNA and CDR2 YNFKEQ. The CDR3 runs to 16 residues. Trimming left V 1 base short and J 9 bases short, with 19 bases between. Researchers used 5'RACE with constant-segment primers to make TCR alpha and TCR beta cDNA libraries that carry sample barcodes and UMIs. From the 5' RACE reads, TCRdb called clonotypes with MiXCR, one entry per CDR3 protein. The sample lists about 100,000 distinct CDR3 sequences; approximately 15% were seen once. The sample is drawn from a study of T-cell memory formation after mild COVID-19. Looking at the study overall: Each donor largely had its own TCR clusters. General observations from the study: Some SARS-CoV-2-responding clones were already detected in memory before infection.

The receptor was isolated from a man aged 18 to 30 who had mild COVID-19 (a few samples of this study predate the infection). Cell type and time point are not known. Material for sequencing was PBMCs or a T cell subset sorted from them (not recorded which). The chain recombines TRBV4-2 with TRBJ2-1, with D tentatively TRBD2 (7 bases). CDR3 loop: CASSQGSFRGGSEQFF. DNA for the CDR3: TGTGCCAGCAGCCAAGGCTCATTTAGGGGGGGGAGTGAGCAGTTCTTC.